This TCR beta chain was observed in a study of cytomegalovirus exposure and HLA in healthy donors. Study-wide findings and caveats: Reports indicated that the classifier achieved high specificity and sensitivity in diagnosing cytomegalovirus status. In the roughly 120 validation repertoires, a later analysis found that first-cohort TCR clusters tended to co-occur.

The CDR3 loop spans 14 amino acids. Looked up from germline, CDR1 is SNHLY and CDR2 is FYNNEI. The V and J ends lost 0 bases and 2 bases respectively, with 5 bases between them. Comment on this clone: Its antigen is still unknown.

Profiling relied on immunoSEQ multiplex PCR, and the TCRdb table lists in-frame clones only, not all of them. The data show fewer than 200,000 clones, around nine tenths seen once. The sequence was obtained from a man aged 25 to 40 in good health and CMV-seropositive. Material: PBMCs. This rearrangement joins TRBV2 to TRBJ1-5; the D is unclear. The CDR3 nucleotides read TGTGCCAGCAGTGAAGCAGGGCGCAATCAGCCCCAGCATTTT. This codes for CASSEAGRNQPQHF.